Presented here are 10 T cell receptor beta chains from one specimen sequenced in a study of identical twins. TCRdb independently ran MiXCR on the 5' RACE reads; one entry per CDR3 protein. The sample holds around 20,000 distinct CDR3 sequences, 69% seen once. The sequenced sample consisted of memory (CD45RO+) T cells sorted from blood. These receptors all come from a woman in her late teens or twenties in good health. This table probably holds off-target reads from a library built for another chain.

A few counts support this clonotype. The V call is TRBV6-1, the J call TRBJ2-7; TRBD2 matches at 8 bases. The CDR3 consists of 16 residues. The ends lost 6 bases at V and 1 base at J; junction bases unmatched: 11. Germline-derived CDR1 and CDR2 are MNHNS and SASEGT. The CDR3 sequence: CASREFLAGLSYEQYF. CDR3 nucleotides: TGTGCCAGCAGGGAGTTCCTAGCGGGCCTTTCCTACGAGCAGTACTTC.

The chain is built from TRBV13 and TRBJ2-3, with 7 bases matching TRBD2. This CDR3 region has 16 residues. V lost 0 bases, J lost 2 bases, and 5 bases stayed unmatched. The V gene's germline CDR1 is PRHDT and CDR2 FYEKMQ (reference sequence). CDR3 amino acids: CASSLGGAGPTDTQYF. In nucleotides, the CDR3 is TGTGCCAGCAGCTTAGGGGGAGCGGGGCCCACAGATACGCAGTATTTT.

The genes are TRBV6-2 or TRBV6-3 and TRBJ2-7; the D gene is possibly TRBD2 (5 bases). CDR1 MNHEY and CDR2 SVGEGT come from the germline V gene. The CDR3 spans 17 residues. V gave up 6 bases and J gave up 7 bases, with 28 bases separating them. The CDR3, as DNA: TGTGCCAGCAGCTTTTCCCCTAGGCGGGCCGCGGCGGAAGAGCAGTACTTC. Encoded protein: CASSFSPRRAAAEEQYF.

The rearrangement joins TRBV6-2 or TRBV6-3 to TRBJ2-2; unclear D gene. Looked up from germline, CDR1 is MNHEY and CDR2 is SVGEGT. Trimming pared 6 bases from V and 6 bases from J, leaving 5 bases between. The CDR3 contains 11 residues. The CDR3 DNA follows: TGTGCCAGCAGCACGGCCGGGGAGCTGTTTTTT. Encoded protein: CASSTAGELFF.

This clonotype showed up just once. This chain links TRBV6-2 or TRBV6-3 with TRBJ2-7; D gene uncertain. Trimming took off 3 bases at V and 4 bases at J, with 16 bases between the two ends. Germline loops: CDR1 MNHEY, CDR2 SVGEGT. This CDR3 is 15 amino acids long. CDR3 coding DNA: TGTGCCAGCAGTTATAATAGCCAGAGCCTTTACGAGCAGTACTTC. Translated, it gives CASSYNSQSLYEQYF.

CDR3 sequence: CASSPGLQETQYF. CDR3 sequence (DNA): TGCGCCAGCAGCCCGGGACTCCAAGAGACCCAGTACTTC. V usage is TRBV10-1 and J usage is TRBJ2-5, with D possibly being TRBD2 (6 bases). The V and J ends lost 6 bases and 1 base respectively, with 9 bases between them. The V gene's germline CDR1 is WNHNN and CDR2 SYGVQD (reference sequence). The CDR3 is 13 amino acids.

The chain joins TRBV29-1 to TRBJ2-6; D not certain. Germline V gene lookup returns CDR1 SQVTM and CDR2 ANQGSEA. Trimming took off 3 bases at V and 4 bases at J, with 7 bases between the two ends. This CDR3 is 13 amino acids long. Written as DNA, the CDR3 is TGCAGCGTTGAGGGCCAGGGGGCCAACGTCCTGACTTTC. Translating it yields CSVEGQGANVLTF.

For the CDR3, the DNA is TGTGCCAGCAGCTTAGCATCCAGCGGGATGAACACCGGGGAGCTGTTTTTT. As protein: CASSLASSGMNTGELFF. The chain uses TRBV7-6 and TRBJ2-2, with 7 bases aligning to TRBD2. This CDR3 has 17 amino acids. Losses at the gene ends were 0 bases for V and 1 base for J; bases not matched to a gene: 5. Per the germline V gene, CDR1 is SGHVS and CDR2 is FNYEAQ.

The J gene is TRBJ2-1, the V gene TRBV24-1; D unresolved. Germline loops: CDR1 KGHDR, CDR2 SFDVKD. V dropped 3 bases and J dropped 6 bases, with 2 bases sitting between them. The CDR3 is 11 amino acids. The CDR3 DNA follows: TGTGCCACCAGTGATACCAATGAGCAGTTCTTC. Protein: CATSDTNEQFF.

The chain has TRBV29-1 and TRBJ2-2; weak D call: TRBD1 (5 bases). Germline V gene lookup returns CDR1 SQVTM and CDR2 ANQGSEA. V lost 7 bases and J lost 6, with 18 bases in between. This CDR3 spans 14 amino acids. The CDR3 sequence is CSARVVGVAGELFF. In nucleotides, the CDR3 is TGCAGCGCCCGGGTGGTAGGGGTTGCCGGGGAGCTGTTTTTT.